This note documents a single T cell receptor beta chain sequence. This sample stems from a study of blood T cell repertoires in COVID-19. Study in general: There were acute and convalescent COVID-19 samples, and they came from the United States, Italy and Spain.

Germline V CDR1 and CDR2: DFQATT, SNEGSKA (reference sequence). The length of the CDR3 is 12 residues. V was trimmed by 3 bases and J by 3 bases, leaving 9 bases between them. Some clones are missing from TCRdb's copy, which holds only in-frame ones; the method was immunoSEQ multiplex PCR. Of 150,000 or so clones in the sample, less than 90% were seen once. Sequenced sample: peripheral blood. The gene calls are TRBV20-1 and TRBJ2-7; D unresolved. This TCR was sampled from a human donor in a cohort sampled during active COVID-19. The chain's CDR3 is CSASRGVYEQYF. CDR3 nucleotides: TGCAGTGCTAGTAGAGGTGTCTACGAGCAGTACTTC.